The source of this T cell receptor (beta chain) is a study of radiation and T cells in renal cell carcinoma. V lost 4 bases, J lost 3 bases, and 15 bases lay in between. The germline CDR1 and CDR2 sequences are LGHNA and YSLEER. The CDR3 consists of 15 residues. TCRdb's table, derived via immunoSEQ multiplex PCR, lists solely in-frame clones and lacks some. The table shows 130,000 to 150,000 clones, with about 88% occurring only once. Time point indicated: baseline pretreatment blood. Documented treatment: 15 Gy SBRT to primary tumor, nephrectomy 4 weeks later. Radiation-treated patients gave blood at baseline, week 2 and week 4.

The sequence derives from a woman in her sixties or seventies with renal cell carcinoma. V and J are TRBV4-3 and TRBJ1-1; TRBD1 is a possible D gene (6 bases). Sequencing was performed on blood, taken from a patient whose treatment included radiotherapy and nephrectomy. CDR3 DNA: TGCGCCAGCAGCCGAGACAGGTCCGGGGACACTGAAGCTTTCTTT. It codes for CASSRDRSGDTEAFF.